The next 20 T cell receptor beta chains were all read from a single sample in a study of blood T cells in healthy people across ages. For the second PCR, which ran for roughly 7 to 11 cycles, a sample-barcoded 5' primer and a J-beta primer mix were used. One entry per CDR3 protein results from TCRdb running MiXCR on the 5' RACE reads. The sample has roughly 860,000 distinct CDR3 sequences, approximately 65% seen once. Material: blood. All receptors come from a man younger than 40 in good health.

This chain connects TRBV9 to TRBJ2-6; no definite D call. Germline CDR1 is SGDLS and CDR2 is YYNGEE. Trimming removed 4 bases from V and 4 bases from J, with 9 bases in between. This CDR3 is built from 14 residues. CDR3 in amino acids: CASSPTMGANVLTF. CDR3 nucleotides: TGTGCCAGCAGCCCAACGATGGGGGCCAACGTCCTGACTTTC. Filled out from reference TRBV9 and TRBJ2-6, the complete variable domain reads DSGVTQTPKHLITATGQRVTLRCSPRSGDLSVYWYQQSLDQGLQFLIQYYNGEERAKGNILERFSAQQFPDLHSELNLSSLELGDSALYFCASSPTMGANVLTFGAGSRLTVL.

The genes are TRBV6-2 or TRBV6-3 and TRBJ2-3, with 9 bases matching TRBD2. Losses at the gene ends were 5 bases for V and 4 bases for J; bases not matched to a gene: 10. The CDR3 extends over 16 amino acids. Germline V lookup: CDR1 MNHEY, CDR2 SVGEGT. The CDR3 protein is CASSRSGGTSPDTQYF. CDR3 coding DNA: TGTGCCAGCAGTCGGAGCGGGGGGACCTCCCCAGATACGCAGTATTTT.

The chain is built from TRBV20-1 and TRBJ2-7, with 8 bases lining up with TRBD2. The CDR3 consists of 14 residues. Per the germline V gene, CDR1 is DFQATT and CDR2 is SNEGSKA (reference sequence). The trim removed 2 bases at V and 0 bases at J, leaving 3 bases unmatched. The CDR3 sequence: CSARPLAASYEQYF. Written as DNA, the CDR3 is TGCAGTGCTAGACCACTAGCGGCCTCCTACGAGCAGTACTTC.

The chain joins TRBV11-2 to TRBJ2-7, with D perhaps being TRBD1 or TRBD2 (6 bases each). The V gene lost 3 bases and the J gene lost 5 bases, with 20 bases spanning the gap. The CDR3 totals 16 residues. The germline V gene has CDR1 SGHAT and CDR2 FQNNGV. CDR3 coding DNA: TGTGCCAGCAGCTTGACACACACTGTCGGGGGCGACGAGCAGTACTTC. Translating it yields CASSLTHTVGGDEQYF.

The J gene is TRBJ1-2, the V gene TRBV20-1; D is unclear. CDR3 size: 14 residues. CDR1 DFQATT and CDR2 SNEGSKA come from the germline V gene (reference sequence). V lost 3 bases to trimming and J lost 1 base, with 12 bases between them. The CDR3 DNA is TGCAGTGCTAGGGGAGAAGGGCTTAACTATGGCTACACCTTC. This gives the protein CSARGEGLNYGYTF.

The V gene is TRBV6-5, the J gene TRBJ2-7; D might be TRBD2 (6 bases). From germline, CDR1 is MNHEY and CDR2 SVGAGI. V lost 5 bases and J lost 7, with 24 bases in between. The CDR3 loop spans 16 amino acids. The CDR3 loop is CASSQTRGGSYNEQYF. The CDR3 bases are TGTGCCAGCAGTCAAACAAGGGGAGGCTCCTACAATGAGCAGTACTTC.

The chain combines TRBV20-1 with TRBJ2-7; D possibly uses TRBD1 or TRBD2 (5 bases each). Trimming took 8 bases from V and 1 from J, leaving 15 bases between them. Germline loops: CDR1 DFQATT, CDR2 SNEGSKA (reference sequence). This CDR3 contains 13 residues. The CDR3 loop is CSSPGPRSYEQYF. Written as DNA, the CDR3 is TGCAGTTCTCCGGGACCACGTTCCTACGAGCAGTACTTC.

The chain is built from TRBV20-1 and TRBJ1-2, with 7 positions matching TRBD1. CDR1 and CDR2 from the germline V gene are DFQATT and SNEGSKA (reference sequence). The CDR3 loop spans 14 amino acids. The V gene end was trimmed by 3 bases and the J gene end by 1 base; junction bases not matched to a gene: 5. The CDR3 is CSARNRDSNYGYTF. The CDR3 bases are TGCAGTGCTAGGAACCGGGACAGTAACTATGGCTACACCTTC.

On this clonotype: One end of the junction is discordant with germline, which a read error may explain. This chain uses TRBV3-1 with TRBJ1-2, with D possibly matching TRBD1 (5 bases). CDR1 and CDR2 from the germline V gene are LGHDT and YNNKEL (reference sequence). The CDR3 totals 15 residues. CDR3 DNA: TGTGCCAGCAGCCAAGGACAGAAAGCTAACTATGGTTACACCTTC. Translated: CASSQGQKANYGYTF.

The CDR3 DNA sequence: TGTGCCAGCAGCCCCGGCAGCTCTTGGTCTCAAGAGCAGTTCTTC. Translating it yields CASSPGSSWSQEQFF. The chain joins TRBV9 to TRBJ2-1; no clear D. In germline, CDR1 is SGDLS, CDR2 YYNGEE. The V and J ends lost 4 bases and 10 bases respectively, with 21 bases between them. The CDR3 loop spans 15 amino acids.

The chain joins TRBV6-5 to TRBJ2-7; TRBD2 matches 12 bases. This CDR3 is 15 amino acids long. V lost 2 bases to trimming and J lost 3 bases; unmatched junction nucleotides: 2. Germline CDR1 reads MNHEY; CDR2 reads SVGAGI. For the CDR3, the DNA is TGTGCCAGCAGTTACGGGACTAGCGGGTTCTACGAGCAGTACTTC. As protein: CASSYGTSGFYEQYF.

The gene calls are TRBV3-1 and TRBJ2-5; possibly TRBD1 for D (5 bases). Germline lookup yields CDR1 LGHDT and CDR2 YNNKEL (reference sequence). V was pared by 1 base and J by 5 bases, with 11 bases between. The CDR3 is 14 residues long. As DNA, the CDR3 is TGTGCCAGCAGCCAAGCGTCGACAGACGAGACCCAGTACTTC. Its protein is CASSQASTDETQYF.

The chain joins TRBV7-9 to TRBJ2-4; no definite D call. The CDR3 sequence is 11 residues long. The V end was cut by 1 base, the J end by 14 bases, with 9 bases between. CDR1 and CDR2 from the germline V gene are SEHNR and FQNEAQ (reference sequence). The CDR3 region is CASSLGGVEYF. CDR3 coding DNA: TGTGCCAGCAGCTTAGGAGGAGTGGAGTACTTC.

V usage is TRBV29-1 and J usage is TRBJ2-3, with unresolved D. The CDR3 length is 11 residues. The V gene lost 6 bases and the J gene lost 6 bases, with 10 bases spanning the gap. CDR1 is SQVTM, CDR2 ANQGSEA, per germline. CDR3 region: CSVHRSDTQYF. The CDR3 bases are TGCAGCGTACACAGATCTGATACGCAGTATTTT.

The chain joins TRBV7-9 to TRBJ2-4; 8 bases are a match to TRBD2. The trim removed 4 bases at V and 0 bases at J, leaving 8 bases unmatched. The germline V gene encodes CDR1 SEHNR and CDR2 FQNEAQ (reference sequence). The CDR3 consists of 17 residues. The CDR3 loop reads CASSSLRGGLAKNIQYF. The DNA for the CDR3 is TGTGCCAGCAGCTCCCTCCGGGGGGGACTAGCCAAAAACATTCAGTACTTC.

The CDR3 protein is CASSQGPGTYEQYF. For the CDR3, the DNA is TGTGCCAGCAGCCAAGGTCCGGGAACCTACGAGCAGTACTTC. The chain has TRBV3-1 and TRBJ2-7; D is possibly TRBD2 (5 bases). The length of the CDR3 is 14 residues. Germline CDR1 and CDR2: LGHDT and YNNKEL (reference sequence). V dropped 1 base and J dropped 2 bases, with 9 bases sitting between them.

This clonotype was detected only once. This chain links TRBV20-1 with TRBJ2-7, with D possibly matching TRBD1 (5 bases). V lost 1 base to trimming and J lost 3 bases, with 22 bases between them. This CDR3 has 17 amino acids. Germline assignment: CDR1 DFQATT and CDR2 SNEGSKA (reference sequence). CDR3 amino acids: CSARVPPGQGVVYEQYF. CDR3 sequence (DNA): TGCAGTGCTAGAGTTCCGCCCGGGCAGGGTGTCGTCTACGAGCAGTACTTC.

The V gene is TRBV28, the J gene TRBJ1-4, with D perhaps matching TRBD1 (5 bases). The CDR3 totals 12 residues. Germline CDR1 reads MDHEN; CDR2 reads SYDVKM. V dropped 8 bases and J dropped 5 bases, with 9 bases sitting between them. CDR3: CASRRGNEKLFF. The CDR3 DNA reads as TGTGCCAGCCGACGGGGCAATGAAAAACTGTTTTTT.

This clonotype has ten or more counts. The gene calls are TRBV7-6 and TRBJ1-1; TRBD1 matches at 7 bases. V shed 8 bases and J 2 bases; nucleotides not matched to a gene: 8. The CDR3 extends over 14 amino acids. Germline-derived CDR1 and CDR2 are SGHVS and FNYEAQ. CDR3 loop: CASPTGQYNTEAFF. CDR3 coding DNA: TGTGCCAGCCCTACGGGACAGTATAACACTGAAGCTTTCTTT.

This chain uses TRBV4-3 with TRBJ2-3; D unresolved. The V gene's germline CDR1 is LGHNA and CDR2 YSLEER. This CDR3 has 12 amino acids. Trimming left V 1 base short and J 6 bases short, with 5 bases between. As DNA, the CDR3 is TGCGCCAGCAGCCAAGCTTTTGATACGCAGTATTTT. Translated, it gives CASSQAFDTQYF.